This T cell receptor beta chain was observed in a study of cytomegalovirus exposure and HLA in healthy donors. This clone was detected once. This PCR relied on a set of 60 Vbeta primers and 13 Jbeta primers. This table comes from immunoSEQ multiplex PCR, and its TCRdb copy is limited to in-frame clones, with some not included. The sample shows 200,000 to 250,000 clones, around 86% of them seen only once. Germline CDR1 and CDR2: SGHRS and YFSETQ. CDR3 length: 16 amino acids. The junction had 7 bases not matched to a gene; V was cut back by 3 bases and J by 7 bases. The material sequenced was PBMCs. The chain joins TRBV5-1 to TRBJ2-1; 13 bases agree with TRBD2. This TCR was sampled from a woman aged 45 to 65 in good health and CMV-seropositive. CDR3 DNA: TGCGCCAGCAGCTCCAGGACTAGCGGGGGTGGAAATGAGCAGTTCTTC. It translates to CASSSRTSGGGNEQFF.